A single sample gave rise to the 5 T cell receptor beta chains below, sequenced in a study of CD8+CD57+ T cells in acquired aplastic anemia. For CDR3 and TCR beta VDJ profiling, genomic DNA was the template used. TCRdb analysed the reads with MiXCR anew, one entry per CDR3 protein. This sample yields about 180,000 distinct CDR3 sequences, of which 46% are seen a single time; 2.5% to 3.5% belongs to the top ten. What was sequenced was sorted CD4+, CD8+, or CD8+CD57+ T cells (not recorded which) from PBMCs. Receptor source: a human donor in good health.

This clonotype was counted a few times. This sequence joins TRBV29-1 and TRBJ1-1; D uncertain. Trimming took 4 bases from V and 4 from J, leaving 7 bases between them. The CDR3 has 11 residues. Per the germline V gene, CDR1 is SQVTM and CDR2 is ANQGSEA. For the CDR3, the DNA is TGCAGCGTTGTGGTGGGCACTGAAGCTTTCTTT. Translation: CSVVVGTEAFF.

This clonotype has ten or more counts. The chain links TRBV5-1 to TRBJ2-7; D unclear. CDR1 SGHRS and CDR2 YFSETQ come from the germline V gene. The CDR3 is 14 residues long. V lost 0 bases and J lost 0, with 7 bases in between. The CDR3: CASSLEAASYEQYF. DNA of the CDR3: TGCGCCAGCAGCTTGGAGGCAGCCTCCTACGAGCAGTACTTC. The full variable domain, with the rest looked up from reference TRBV5-1 and TRBJ2-7, is KAGVTQTPRYLIKTRGQQVTLSCSPISGHRSVSWYQQTPGQGLQFLFEYFSETQRNKGNFPGRFSGRQFSNSRSEMNVSTLELGDSALYLCASSLEAASYEQYFGPGTRLTVT.

This clonotype was seen only a few times. The chain uses TRBV9 and TRBJ1-3, with 7 bases aligning to TRBD1. Germline V gene data show CDR1 as SGDLS and CDR2 as YYNGEE. The CDR3 contains 16 residues. Trimming removed 4 bases from V and 0 bases from J; junction bases left unmatched: 7. The CDR3 bases are TGTGCCAGCAGCACGGGACAGCTGACCTCTGGAAACACCATATATTTT. Encoded protein: CASSTGQLTSGNTIYF.

This clonotype appeared many times. V is TRBV5-1 and J is TRBJ2-7; perhaps TRBD1 as D (6 bases). Looked up from germline, CDR1 is SGHRS and CDR2 is YFSETQ. The CDR3 covers 17 residues. V was clipped by 1 base and J by 6 bases, with 23 bases between them. The CDR3 region is CASSLTAGAGALLEQYF. The CDR3 coding sequence is TGCGCCAGCAGCTTGACAGCCGGCGCAGGGGCTTTACTCGAGCAGTACTTC.

The rearrangement uses TRBV6-5 and TRBJ2-7, with D possibly being TRBD1 (5 bases). Germline lookup yields CDR1 MNHEY and CDR2 SVGAGI. CDR3 size: 14 residues. V was trimmed by 0 bases and J by 4 bases, leaving 10 bases between them. CDR3: CASSYSSTEYEQYF. CDR3 coding DNA: TGTGCCAGCAGTTACTCCTCGACAGAATACGAGCAGTACTTC.